The 21 T cell receptor beta chains listed next were all sequenced from one sample in a study of CD8 T cells in Susac syndrome. RNA, at roughly 0.5 to 1 ug, was reverse transcribed with random hexamers. TCRdb independently ran MiXCR on the immunoSEQ multiplex PCR reads; one entry per CDR3 protein. The data contain about 120,000 distinct CDR3 sequences, around nine tenths of them singletons. The source material was CD4+ T cells from PBMCs. These receptor sequences come from a human donor in good health.

The chain uses TRBV6-2 or TRBV6-3 and TRBJ1-1; 8 nucleotides agree with TRBD1. The V gene's germline CDR1 is MNHEY and CDR2 SVGEGT. The CDR3 contains 12 residues. V shed 6 bases, J shed 4 bases, and the junction held 1 base outside the gene matches. This chain's CDR3 is CASRTGGTEAFF. The CDR3 DNA reads as TGTGCCAGCAGAACAGGGGGCACTGAAGCTTTCTTT.

J is TRBJ2-2 and V is TRBV19, with a tentative D call TRBD2 (6 bases). This CDR3 is 15 amino acids long. V was shortened by 3 bases and J by 6 bases, with 14 bases between the two germline ends. CDR1 and CDR2 from the germline V gene are LNHDA and SQIVND (reference sequence). CDR3 coding DNA: TGTGCCAGTAGTATCGGCGGACTAATGGCCGGGGAGCTGTTTTTT. It specifies CASSIGGLMAGELFF.

This clonotype has more than one count but fewer than ten. The chain carries TRBV5-6 and TRBJ2-1; D not certain. The V gene lost 1 base and the J gene lost 6 bases, with 5 bases spanning the gap. The CDR3 has 12 residues. Germline CDR1 reads SGHDT; CDR2 reads YYEEEE. CDR3 nucleotide sequence: TGTGCCAGCAGCTTGCCTAGCAATGAGCAGTTCTTC. Protein sequence: CASSLPSNEQFF.

This rearrangement joins TRBV10-3 to TRBJ1-4; D is ambiguous. Germline CDR1 ENHRY, CDR2 SYGVKD. Trimming pared 6 bases from V and 5 bases from J, leaving 10 bases between. The CDR3 runs 13 residues. The CDR3 region has the DNA TGTGCCATCAGGGAAACTGGGAATGAAAAACTGTTTTTT. As protein: CAIRETGNEKLFF.

The chain recombines TRBV7-2 with TRBJ1-6; D is undetermined. CDR1 SGHTA and CDR2 FQGNSA come from the germline V gene. This CDR3 has 15 amino acids. With 0 bases removed from V and 8 bases from J, the gap between germline ends came to 11 bases. The CDR3 bases are TGTGCCAGCAGCTTAGCCCGGGTCTCGGATTCACCCCTCCACTTT. Protein: CASSLARVSDSPLHF.

This chain joins TRBV6-4 and TRBJ1-2; 7 bases line up with TRBD1. CDR1 MRHNA and CDR2 SNTAGT come from the germline V gene. This CDR3 region has 15 residues. The V and J ends lost 3 bases and 2 bases, in that order; junction bases with no gene match: 6. The CDR3 loop reads CASSEYRGGNYGYTF. The CDR3 DNA reads TGTGCCAGCAGTGAGTACAGGGGCGGCAACTATGGCTACACCTTC.

J is TRBJ2-7 and V is TRBV5-5; weak D call: TRBD1 (5 bases). The CDR3 is 15 residues long. Trimming took 0 bases from V and 3 from J, leaving 13 bases between them. The V gene's germline CDR1 is SGHKS and CDR2 YYEKEE (reference sequence). CDR3 coding DNA: TGTGCCAGCAGCTTGGAGGGTCAGGGATTCTACGAGCAGTACTTC. Its translation: CASSLEGQGFYEQYF. Looking up the rest from reference TRBV5-5 and TRBJ2-7 gives the full variable domain: DAGVTQSPTHLIKTRGQQVTLRCSPISGHKSVSWYQQVLGQGPQFIFQYYEKEERGRGNFPDRFSARQFPNYSSELNVNALLLGDSALYLCASSLEGQGFYEQYFGPGTRLTVT.

This chain joins TRBV7-9 and TRBJ2-5, with no clear D. Between the trimmed V and J ends, which lost 5 bases and 5 bases, there was a span of 9 bases. The germline gives CDR1 SEHNR, CDR2 FQNEAQ (reference sequence). The CDR3 consists of 12 residues. CDR3 region: CASSLNWETQYF. CDR3 DNA sequence: TGTGCCAGCAGCCTGAACTGGGAGACCCAGTACTTC.

The chain employs TRBV29-1 and TRBJ1-1, with a possible D match to TRBD1 (6 bases). CDR3 length: 14 amino acids. The germline V gene encodes CDR1 SQVTM and CDR2 ANQGSEA. The V end lost 7 bases, the J end lost 4 bases, and 19 bases lay between the germline ends. The DNA of the CDR3 is TGCAGCGCCGGGGGGTTAACAGGGTTCACTGAAGCTTTCTTT. Amino acids: CSAGGLTGFTEAFF.

This clonotype was seen a single time. The chain links TRBV5-4 to TRBJ2-5, with TRBD2 matching 12 bases. The germline CDR1 and CDR2 sequences are SGHNT and YYREEE (reference sequence). V trimming: 0 bases; J trimming: 5 bases; junction bases outside the gene matches: 8. The CDR3 runs to 17 residues. The CDR3 sequence: CASSLAALAGGWETQYF. The CDR3 DNA reads TGTGCCAGCAGCTTGGCGGCGCTAGCGGGAGGGTGGGAGACCCAGTACTTC.

The rearrangement uses TRBV19 and TRBJ2-7, with 9 nucleotides matching TRBD2. After removal of 8 bases from V and 2 bases from J, the junction contained 7 bases not matched to a gene. This CDR3 is 14 amino acids long. The germline V gene has CDR1 LNHDA and CDR2 SQIVND (reference sequence). The CDR3 region is CASSTAGGPYEQYF. CDR3 in DNA: TGTGCCAGTTCCACAGCGGGAGGACCCTACGAGCAGTACTTC. The full variable domain, with the rest looked up from reference TRBV19 and TRBJ2-7, is DGGITQSPKYLFRKEGQNVTLSCEQNLNHDAMYWYRQDPGQGLRLIYYSQIVNDFQKGDIAEGYSVSREKKESFPLTVTSAQKNPTAFYLCASSTAGGPYEQYFGPGTRLTVT.

V and J are TRBV24-1 and TRBJ2-2, with D possibly TRBD1 on 6 matching bases. This CDR3 contains 17 residues. Between the trimmed V and J ends, which lost 5 bases and 0 bases, there was a span of 15 bases. CDR1 and CDR2 (germline): KGHDR, SFDVKD. Written as DNA, the CDR3 is TGTGCCACCAGTGCTACCGAGTGGGGGCCGAACACCGGGGAGCTGTTTTTT. Translated, it gives CATSATEWGPNTGELFF.

J is TRBJ1-1 and V is TRBV18, with 7 positions matching TRBD1. Germline V gives CDR1 KGHSH, CDR2 LQKENI. With 0 bases clipped from V and 8 bases from J, the junction kept 9 bases outside the gene matches. The CDR3 is made up of 15 amino acids. The CDR3 nucleotides are TGTGCCAGCTCACCACCAAATCAGGGGGTCGGGGAAGCTTTCTTT. This encodes CASSPPNQGVGEAFF.

The rearrangement uses TRBV7-9 and TRBJ2-7; 10 bases align to TRBD1. CDR1 is SEHNR, CDR2 FQNEAQ, per germline (reference sequence). The CDR3 loop spans 16 amino acids. Trimming removed 6 bases from V and 0 bases from J; junction bases left unmatched: 8. CDR3 bases: TGTGCCAGCAGTCTAGACAGGGGGCTTCACTCCTACGAGCAGTACTTC. Protein: CASSLDRGLHSYEQYF. Complete variable domain (other parts from reference TRBV7-9 and TRBJ2-7): DTGVSQNPRHKITKRGQNVTFRCDPISEHNRLYWYRQTLGQGPEFLTYFQNEAQLEKSRLLSDRFSAERPKGSFSTLEIQRTEQGDSAMYLCASSLDRGLHSYEQYFGPGTRLTVT.

The V gene is TRBV7-9, the J gene TRBJ1-4; a possible D gene is TRBD1 (5 bases). The CDR3 covers 17 residues. Germline CDR1 and CDR2: SEHNR and FQNEAQ (reference sequence). Trimming took 7 bases from V and 3 from J, leaving 21 bases between them. CDR3: CASNTPGARDANEKLFF. DNA for the CDR3: TGTGCCAGCAACACACCCGGAGCGAGGGACGCTAATGAAAAACTGTTTTTT.

This sequence joins TRBV5-5 and TRBJ2-1; D is possibly TRBD1 (6 bases). The V end lost 2 bases, the J end lost 8 bases, and 14 bases lay between the germline ends. Germline CDR1 reads SGHKS; CDR2 reads YYEKEE (reference sequence). This CDR3 has 14 amino acids. CDR3 nucleotide sequence: TGTGCCAGCAGCTTTGGGGGCCCTTTGGATGAGCAGTTCTTC. This translates into CASSFGGPLDEQFF.

The chain combines TRBV5-6 with TRBJ2-7; D unclear. CDR3 length: 13 residues. V was shortened by 1 base and J by 7 bases, with 12 bases between the two germline ends. Per the germline V gene, CDR1 is SGHDT and CDR2 is YYEEEE. The CDR3 DNA reads as TGTGCCAGCAGCTTGTCCGCCACCAGGGAGCAGTACTTC. It specifies CASSLSATREQYF. Full variable domain (missing parts from reference TRBV5-6 and TRBJ2-7): DAGVTQSPTHLIKTRGQQVTLRCSPKSGHDTVSWYQQALGQGPQFIFQYYEEEERQRGNFPDRFSGHQFPNYSSELNVNALLLGDSALYLCASSLSATREQYFGPGTRLTVT.

V usage is TRBV4-1 and J usage is TRBJ1-1; no definite D call. V was clipped by 5 bases and J by 5 bases, with 18 bases between them. Germline assignment: CDR1 MGHRA and CDR2 YSYEKL. The CDR3 spans 15 residues. CDR3 DNA: TGCGCCAGCAGCGTTCCTGGGCTAGAAGGGACTGAAGCTTTCTTT. This sequence encodes CASSVPGLEGTEAFF.

This clonotype appeared a single time. The chain employs TRBV7-2 and TRBJ1-6; TRBD1 might be the D (6 bases). Trimming pared 1 base from V and 3 bases from J, leaving 13 bases between. Germline CDR1 and CDR2: SGHTA and FQGNSA. The CDR3 covers 17 residues. The CDR3 nucleotides read TGTGCCAGCAGCTTAGTGGGGGGGGCGAACTATAATTCACCCCTCCACTTT. Residues: CASSLVGGANYNSPLHF.

The chain carries TRBV7-2 and TRBJ2-5, with D uncertain. Germline values: CDR1 SGHTA, CDR2 FQGNSA. V dropped 6 bases and J dropped 3 bases, with 5 bases sitting between them. This CDR3 comprises 11 residues. For the CDR3, the DNA is TGTGCCAGCAGGGAAAAAGAGACCCAGTACTTC. Amino acids: CASREKETQYF.

The chain employs TRBV25-1 and TRBJ1-4; D unclear. V was pared by 4 bases and J by 7 bases, with 7 bases between. CDR3 size: 12 residues. The germline gives CDR1 MGHDK, CDR2 SYGVNS. The CDR3 sequence is CASSAHGEKLFF. CDR3 bases: TGTGCCAGCAGTGCTCATGGTGAAAAACTGTTTTTT. Looking up the rest from reference TRBV25-1 and TRBJ1-4 gives the full variable domain: EADIYQTPRYLVIGTGKKITLECSQTMGHDKMYWYQQDPGMELHLIHYSYGVNSTEKGDLSSESTVSRIRTEHFPLTLESARPSHTSQYLCASSAHGEKLFFGSGTQLSVL.